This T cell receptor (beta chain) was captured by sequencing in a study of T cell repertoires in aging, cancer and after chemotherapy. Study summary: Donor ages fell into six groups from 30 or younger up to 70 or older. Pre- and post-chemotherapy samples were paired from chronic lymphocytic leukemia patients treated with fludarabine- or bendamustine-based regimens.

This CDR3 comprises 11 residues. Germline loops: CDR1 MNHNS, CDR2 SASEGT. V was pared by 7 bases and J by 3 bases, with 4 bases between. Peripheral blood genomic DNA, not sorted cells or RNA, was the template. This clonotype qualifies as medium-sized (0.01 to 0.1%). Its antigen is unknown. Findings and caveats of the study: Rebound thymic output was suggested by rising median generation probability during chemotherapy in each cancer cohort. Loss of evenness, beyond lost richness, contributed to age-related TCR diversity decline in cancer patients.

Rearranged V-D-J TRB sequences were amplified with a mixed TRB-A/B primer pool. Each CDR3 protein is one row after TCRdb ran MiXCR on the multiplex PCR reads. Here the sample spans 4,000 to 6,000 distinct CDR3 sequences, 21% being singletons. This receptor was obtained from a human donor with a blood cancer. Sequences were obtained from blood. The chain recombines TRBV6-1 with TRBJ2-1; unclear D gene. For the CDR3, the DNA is TGTGCCAGCACTGTCTACAATGAGCAGTTCTTC. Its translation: CASTVYNEQFF.